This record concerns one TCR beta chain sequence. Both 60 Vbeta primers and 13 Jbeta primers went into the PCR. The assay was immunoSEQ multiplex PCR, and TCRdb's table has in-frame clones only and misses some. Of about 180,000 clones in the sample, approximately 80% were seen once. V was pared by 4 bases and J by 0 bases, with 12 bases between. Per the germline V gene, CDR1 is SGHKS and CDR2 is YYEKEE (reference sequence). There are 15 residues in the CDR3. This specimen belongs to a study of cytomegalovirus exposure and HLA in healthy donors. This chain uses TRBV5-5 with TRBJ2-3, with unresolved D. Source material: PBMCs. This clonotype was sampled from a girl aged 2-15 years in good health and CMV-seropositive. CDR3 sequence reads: CASSTSGSSTDTQYF. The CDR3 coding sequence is TGTGCCAGCAGCACCTCAGGTTCTAGCACAGATACGCAGTATTTT.